Listed below are T cell receptor beta chains from one sample, sequenced in a study of blood T cell repertoires in COVID-19. Sequencing was performed with immunoSEQ multiplex PCR; in TCRdb, only in-frame clones are kept and a portion is missing. The table has about 220,000 clones, about four fifths seen once. Specimen: PBMCs or T cells enriched from blood (not recorded which). The receptor set was obtained from a woman aged 40 to 50 with acute COVID-19. Both conserved end residues are part of each CDR3.

v_call cdr3_aa
TRBV29-1 CSVGAQGGQPQHF
TRBV29-1 CSAKTSGSNGGQFF
TRBV27 CASSAGTGVMNTEAFF
TRBV5-1 CASSAGGGFSGNTIYF
TRBV3-1/TRBV3-2 CASSQVGGRGAVTGELFF
TRBV12-5 CASGMRDTSSYEQYF
TRBV4-3 CASSQDLPSPLHF
TRBV4-1 CASSYRDTEPNYGYTF
TRBV7-9 CASSLGTSGGNEQFF
TRBV6-5 CASSLRVNTEAFF
TRBV7-9 CASSPPRLAGGQEQFF
TRBV14 CASSQDGGQGAAYSNQPQHF
TRBV11-2 CASSPLNSGTGSPLHF
TRBV30 CAWSPSSRGRSNSPLHF
TRBV19 CASSSRDRANGYTF
TRBV6-2/TRBV6-3 CASSYQSLDFGSGNTIYF
TRBV6-5 CASSYSGQFFEKLFF
TRBV19 CASSQGVNGYGYTF
TRBV15 CATSTGDRGSYEQYF
TRBV18 CASSPASAAPYEQYF
TRBV19 CATGGRLQYNEQFF
TRBV19 CASSIGPSSRGYEQYF
TRBV5-4 CASSPGTEETQYF
TRBV7-9 CASSLEGTEREQYF